This is a list of T cell receptor beta chains from one sample in a study of blood T cells in healthy people across ages. Using its own MiXCR run on the 5' RACE reads, TCRdb lists one record per CDR3 protein. The sample consists of approximately 810,000 distinct CDR3 sequences, less than 35% of them appearing once. The sequencing input was blood. The receptors shown here come from a woman of 80 years or more in good health. The CDR3 runs from the conserved cysteine through the conserved F or W. The D gene is left open where the match is weak. Size tells how often a clone was seen (once, few, many) or the class of an expanded clone, and some rows leave it out.

TRBJ2-1 | TRBV5-1 | many | TRBD2 | TGCGCCAGCAGCCCTGGGACTAATTACAATGAGCAGTTCTTC | CASSPGTNYNEQFF
TRBJ2-1 | TRBV6-2/TRBV6-3 | many | - | TGTGCCAGCAGGACAGAAGGTGATGAGCAGTTCTTC | CASRTEGDEQFF
TRBJ2-5 | TRBV29-1 | - | - | TGCAGCGGGGCCGGACGCCGAAGTGAGGGCCAGTACTTC | CSGAGRRSEGQYF
TRBJ2-2 | TRBV29-1 | - | - | TGCAGCGCCATCGGGACATTTAACACCGGGGAGCTGTTTTTT | CSAIGTFNTGELFF
TRBJ2-7 | TRBV10-1 | - | TRBD1 | TGCGCCAGCAGTGGGGACAGGGCTCTTCACGAGCAGTACTTC | CASSGDRALHEQYF
TRBJ2-3 | TRBV18 | many | TRBD1 | TGTGCCAGCTCAGAGGACAGGGCCACAGATACGCAGTATTTT | CASSEDRATDTQYF
TRBJ1-2 | TRBV20-1 | - | TRBD1 | TGCAGTGCTGATGGGACAGCTTATGGCTACACCTTC | CSADGTAYGYTF
TRBJ1-2 | TRBV4-3 | many | - | TGCGCCAGCAGCCAAGATCTTCGTAGTAGGGACCCTTATGGCTACACCTTC | CASSQDLRSRDPYGYTF
TRBJ2-7 | TRBV15 | once | - | TGTGCCACCAGCAGAGATAAGGATCCCTACGAGCAGTACTTC | CATSRDKDPYEQYF
TRBJ2-1 | TRBV7-2 | many | - | TGTGCCAGCAGCTTAGATCCCTACAATGAGCAGTTCTTC | CASSLDPYNEQFF
TRBJ2-1 | TRBV10-3 | many | TRBD2 | TGTGCCATCAGCGGTAGCGGGGGGGCCCTTGAGCAGTTCTTC | CAISGSGGALEQFF
TRBJ2-6 | TRBV25-1 | - | TRBD1 | TGTGCCAGCAGTGCCGACAGGGTGTTTGGGGCCAACGTCCGGACTTTC | CASSADRVFGANVRTF